These 13 T cell receptor beta chains originate from one sample sequenced in a study of OX40 agonist ivuxolimab in advanced cancers. Here immunoSEQ multiplex PCR was the method, and the copy in TCRdb shows in-frame clones only, minus some. Counted here are approximately 30,000 clones, approximately 90% occurring once; the ten biggest clones make up approximately 25%. This sample comprised CD4+ or CD8+ T cells sorted from blood, obtained in a trial of the OX40 agonist ivuxolimab. Receptors originate from an adult with an advanced solid tumor such as melanoma, head and neck, liver or kidney cancer.

The genes are TRBV10-2 and TRBJ2-7; D call uncertain. The CDR3 length is 14 residues. Germline lookup yields CDR1 WSHSY and CDR2 SAAADI. Trimming left V 5 bases short and J 3 bases short, with 14 bases between. In DNA, the CDR3 is TGCGCCAGCAGTTTTTTTGGGGTCAGCTACGAGCAGTACTTC. It yields the protein CASSFFGVSYEQYF.

This chain links TRBV4-1 with TRBJ1-1; 12 nucleotides line up with TRBD1. The CDR3 extends over 16 amino acids. Germline V gene lookup returns CDR1 MGHRA and CDR2 YSYEKL. V was clipped by 0 bases and J by 6 bases; unmatched bases: 5. In nucleotides, the CDR3 is TGCGCCAGCAGCCAAGATGGGACAGGGGGCCTTCCTGAAGCTTTCTTT. Encoded protein: CASSQDGTGGLPEAFF.

J is TRBJ2-3 and V is TRBV11-2; D remains ambiguous. Trimming took 0 bases from V and 2 from J, leaving 9 bases between them. The germline gives CDR1 SGHAT, CDR2 FQNNGV. The CDR3 has 15 amino acids. The CDR3 nucleotides are TGTGCCAGCAGCTTAGATCGAACTAACACAGATACGCAGTATTTT. It codes for CASSLDRTNTDTQYF. Combining the CDR3 with reference TRBV11-2 and TRBJ2-3 gives the whole variable domain EAGVAQSPRYKIIEKRQSVAFWCNPISGHATLYWYQQILGQGPKLLIQFQNNGVVDDSQLPKDRFSAERLKGVDSTLKIQPAKLEDSAVYLCASSLDRTNTDTQYFGPGTRLTVL.

The chain recombines TRBV27 with TRBJ2-7, with no clear D. Per germline, CDR1 MNHEY and CDR2 SMNVEV (reference sequence). CDR3 length: 11 amino acids. The V end lost 2 bases, the J end lost 4 bases, and 3 bases lay between the germline ends. CDR3 region: CASSLLYEQYF. The CDR3 nucleotides read TGTGCCAGCAGTTTACTATACGAGCAGTACTTC.

The chain is built from TRBV7-2 and TRBJ2-3; no firm D call. Germline V gives CDR1 SGHTA, CDR2 FQGNSA. V lost 2 bases and J 0 bases, leaving 12 bases between the germline ends. The CDR3 has 16 residues. The CDR3 DNA reads TGTGCCAGCAGCTTATATCTTCGGGCTAGCACAGATACGCAGTATTTT. It yields the protein CASSLYLRASTDTQYF.

The chain combines TRBV25-1 with TRBJ2-1; D call uncertain. V shed 0 bases and J shed 2 bases, with 8 bases lying between them. Looked up from germline, CDR1 is MGHDK and CDR2 is SYGVNS. The CDR3 runs 15 residues. CDR3 bases: TGTGCCAGCAGTGAATATGCAGGCGCCTACAATGAGCAGTTCTTC. The encoded protein is CASSEYAGAYNEQFF.

This chain links TRBV7-9 with TRBJ1-2; unclear D gene. The germline V gene has CDR1 SEHNR and CDR2 FQNEAQ (reference sequence). V shed 0 bases and J shed 4 bases, with 15 bases lying between them. The CDR3 sequence is 16 residues long. CDR3 DNA: TGTGCCAGCAGCTTAGCACCGGCCCCTGAAGGCTATGGCTACACCTTC. Its protein is CASSLAPAPEGYGYTF. The variable domain in full, completed from reference TRBV7-9 and TRBJ1-2, reads DTGVSQNPRHKITKRGQNVTFRCDPISEHNRLYWYRQTLGQGPEFLTYFQNEAQLEKSRLLSDRFSAERPKGSFSTLEIQRTEQGDSAMYLCASSLAPAPEGYGYTFGSGTRLTVV.

As regards this clone: Other DNA sequences in the sample encode the same CDR3. The chain recombines TRBV11-3 with TRBJ2-7; 13 nucleotides agree with TRBD2. Germline V gene lookup returns CDR1 SGHNT and CDR2 YENEEA. The CDR3 is 16 residues long. V shed 5 bases and J 4 bases; nucleotides not matched to a gene: 8. CDR3 loop: CASSPRTSGSVYEQYF. CDR3 nucleotide sequence: TGTGCCAGCAGCCCCCGGACTAGCGGGAGTGTATACGAGCAGTACTTC.

This chain joins TRBV19 and TRBJ1-5; a possible D gene is TRBD1 (5 bases). Germline CDR1 is LNHDA and CDR2 is SQIVND (reference sequence). This CDR3 is 15 amino acids long. The V gene lost 7 bases and the J gene lost 0 bases, with 13 bases spanning the gap. The CDR3 nucleotides read TGTGCCAGTATGGAGGACATCTATAGCAATCAGCCCCAGCATTTT. Translated: CASMEDIYSNQPQHF.

This chain links TRBV5-5 with TRBJ2-7; D uncertain. Trimming removed 4 bases at V and 6 bases at J, with 8 bases between. This CDR3 has 11 residues. CDR1 and CDR2 (germline): SGHKS, YYEKEE (reference sequence). CDR3 DNA: TGTGCCAGCAGCGCAGGTCTCGAGCAGTACTTC. Protein: CASSAGLEQYF.

The rearrangement joins TRBV15 to TRBJ2-1, with TRBD2 matching over 7 bases. The CDR3 is made up of 15 amino acids. Trimming at V came to 3 bases and at J to 0 bases, leaving 2 bases not matched to a gene. Germline CDR1 and CDR2: LNHNV and YYDKDF (reference sequence). This CDR3 reads CATSSSGASYNEQFF. The DNA of the CDR3 is TGTGCCACCAGCAGCAGCGGGGCCTCCTACAATGAGCAGTTCTTC.

This chain joins TRBV6-5 and TRBJ2-1; D is ambiguous. V gave up 2 bases and J gave up 3 bases, with 5 bases separating them. The CDR3 contains 13 residues. Germline CDR1 MNHEY, CDR2 SVGAGI. The CDR3 DNA reads as TGTGCCAGCAGTTACAGGGACTACAATGAGCAGTTCTTC. Translating it yields CASSYRDYNEQFF.

The V call is TRBV5-1, the J call TRBJ1-1, with 10 bases that match TRBD1. Germline trimming cut 3 bases from V and 1 base from J; bases unmatched to any gene: 3. The CDR3 extends over 15 amino acids. Germline V CDR1 and CDR2: SGHRS, YFSETQ. The CDR3 here is CASSWGQGQNTEAFF. CDR3 nucleotides: TGCGCCAGCAGCTGGGGACAGGGGCAGAACACTGAAGCTTTCTTT.